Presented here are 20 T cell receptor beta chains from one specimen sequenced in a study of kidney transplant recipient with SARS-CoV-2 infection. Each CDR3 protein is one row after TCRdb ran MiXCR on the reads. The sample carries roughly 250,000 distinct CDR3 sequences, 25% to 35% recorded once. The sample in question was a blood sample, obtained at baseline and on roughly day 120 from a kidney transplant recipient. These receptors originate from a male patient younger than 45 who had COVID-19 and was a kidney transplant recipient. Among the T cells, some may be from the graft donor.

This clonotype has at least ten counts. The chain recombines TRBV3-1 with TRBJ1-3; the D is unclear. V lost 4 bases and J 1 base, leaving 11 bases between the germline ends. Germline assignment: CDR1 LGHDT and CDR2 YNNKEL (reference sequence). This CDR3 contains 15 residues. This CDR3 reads CASSPPSFSGNTIYF. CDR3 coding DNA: TGTGCCAGCAGCCCCCCTAGCTTTTCTGGAAACACCATATATTTT.

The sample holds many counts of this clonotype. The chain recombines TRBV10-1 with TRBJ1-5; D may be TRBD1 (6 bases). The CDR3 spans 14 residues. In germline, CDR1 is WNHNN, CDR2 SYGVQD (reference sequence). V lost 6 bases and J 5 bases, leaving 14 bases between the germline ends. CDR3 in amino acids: CASRGTGQDQPQHF. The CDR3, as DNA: TGCGCCAGCAGGGGAACAGGGCAGGATCAGCCCCAGCATTTT.

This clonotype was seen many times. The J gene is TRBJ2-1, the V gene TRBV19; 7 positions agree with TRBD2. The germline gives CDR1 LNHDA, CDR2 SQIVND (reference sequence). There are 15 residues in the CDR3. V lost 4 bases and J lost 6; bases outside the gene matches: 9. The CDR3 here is CASSKREAVVNEQFF. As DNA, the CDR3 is TGTGCCAGTAGTAAACGGGAGGCGGTGGTCAATGAGCAGTTCTTC.

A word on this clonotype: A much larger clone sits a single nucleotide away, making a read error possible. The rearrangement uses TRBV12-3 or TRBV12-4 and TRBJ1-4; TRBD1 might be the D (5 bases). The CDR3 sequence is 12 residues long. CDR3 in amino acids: CAGSLGDEKLFF. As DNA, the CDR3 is TGTGCCGGCAGTTTGGGGGATGAAAAACTGTTTTTT.

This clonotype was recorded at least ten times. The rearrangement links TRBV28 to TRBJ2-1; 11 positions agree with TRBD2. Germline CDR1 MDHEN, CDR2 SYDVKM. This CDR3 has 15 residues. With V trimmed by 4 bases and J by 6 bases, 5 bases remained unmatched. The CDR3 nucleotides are TGTGCCAGCAGTTCCGGGACTAGCGGCCCCAATGAGCAGTTCTTC. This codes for CASSSGTSGPNEQFF.

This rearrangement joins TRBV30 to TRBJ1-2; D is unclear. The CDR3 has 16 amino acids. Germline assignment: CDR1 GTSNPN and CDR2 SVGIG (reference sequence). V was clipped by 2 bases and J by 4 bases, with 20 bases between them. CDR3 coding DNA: TGTGCCTGGAGTCCACACTCCGGGCCCAGAGGCTATGGCTACACCTTC. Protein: CAWSPHSGPRGYGYTF.

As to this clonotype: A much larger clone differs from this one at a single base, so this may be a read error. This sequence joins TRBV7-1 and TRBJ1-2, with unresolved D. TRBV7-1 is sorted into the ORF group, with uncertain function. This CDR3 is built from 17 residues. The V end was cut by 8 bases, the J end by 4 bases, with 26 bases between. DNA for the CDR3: TGTGCCAGCGGCGGATCTTATCACGAGGGAAAGACCTATGGCTACACCTTC. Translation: CASGGSYHEGKTYGYTF.

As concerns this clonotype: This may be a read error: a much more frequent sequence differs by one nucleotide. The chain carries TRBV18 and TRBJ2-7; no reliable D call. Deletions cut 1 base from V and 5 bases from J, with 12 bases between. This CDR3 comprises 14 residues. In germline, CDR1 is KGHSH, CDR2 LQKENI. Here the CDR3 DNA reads TGTGCCAGCTCACCACAAGGCCGTGGCAACGAGCAGTACTTC. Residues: CASSPQGRGNEQYF.

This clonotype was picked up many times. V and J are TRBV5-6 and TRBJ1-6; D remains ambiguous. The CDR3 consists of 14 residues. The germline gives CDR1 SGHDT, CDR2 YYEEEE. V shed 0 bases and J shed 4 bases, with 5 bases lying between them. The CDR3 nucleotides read TGTGCCAGCAGCTTGGGTCGGTATAATTCACCCCTCCACTTT. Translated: CASSLGRYNSPLHF. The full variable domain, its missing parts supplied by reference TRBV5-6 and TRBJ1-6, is DAGVTQSPTHLIKTRGQQVTLRCSPKSGHDTVSWYQQALGQGPQFIFQYYEEEERQRGNFPDRFSGHQFPNYSSELNVNALLLGDSALYLCASSLGRYNSPLHFGNGTRLTVT.

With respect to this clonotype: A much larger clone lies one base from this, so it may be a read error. The CDR3 is CNHLDDNTEAFF. The CDR3 nucleotides read TGCAATCACCTGGACGACAACACTGAAGCTTTCTTT. This chain joins TRBV20-1 and TRBJ1-1; unclear D gene. The CDR3 is made up of 12 amino acids. In germline, CDR1 is DFQATT, CDR2 SNEGSKA (reference sequence).

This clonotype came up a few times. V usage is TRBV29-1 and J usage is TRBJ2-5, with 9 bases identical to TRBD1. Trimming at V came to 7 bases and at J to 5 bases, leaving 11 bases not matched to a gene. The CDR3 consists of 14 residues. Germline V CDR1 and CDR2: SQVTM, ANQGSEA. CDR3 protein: CSAGTGSSWETQYF. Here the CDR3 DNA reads TGCAGCGCCGGGACAGGGTCTTCATGGGAGACCCAGTACTTC. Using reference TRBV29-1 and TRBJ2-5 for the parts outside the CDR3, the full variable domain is SAVISQKPSRDICQRGTSLTIQCQVDSQVTMMFWYRQQPGQSLTLIATANQGSEATYESGFVIDKFPISRPNLTFSTLTVSNMSPEDSSIYLCSAGTGSSWETQYFGPGTRLLVL.

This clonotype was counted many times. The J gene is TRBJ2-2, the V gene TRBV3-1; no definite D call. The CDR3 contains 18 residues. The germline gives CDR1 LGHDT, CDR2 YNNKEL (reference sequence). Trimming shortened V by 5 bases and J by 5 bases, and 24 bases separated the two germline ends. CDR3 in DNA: TGTGCCAGCAGCAGCAAGGATCCCATTTCAGGCTTGACCGGGGAGCTGTTTTTT. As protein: CASSSKDPISGLTGELFF.

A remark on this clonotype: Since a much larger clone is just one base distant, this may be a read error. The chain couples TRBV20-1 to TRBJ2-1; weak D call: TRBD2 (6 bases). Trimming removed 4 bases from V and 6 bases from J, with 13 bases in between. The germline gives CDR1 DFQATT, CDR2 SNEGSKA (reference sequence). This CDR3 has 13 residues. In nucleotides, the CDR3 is TGCAGTGCTAAAGAGGGACTCCTCAATGAGCAGTTCTTC. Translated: CSAKEGLLNEQFF.

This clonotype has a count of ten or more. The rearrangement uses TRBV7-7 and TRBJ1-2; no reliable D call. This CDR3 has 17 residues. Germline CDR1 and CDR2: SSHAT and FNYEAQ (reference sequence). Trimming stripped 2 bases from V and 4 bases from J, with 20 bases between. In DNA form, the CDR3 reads TGTGCCAGCAGCTTAAATTTTAAGTGCCGAAAGACCTATGGCTACACCTTC. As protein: CASSLNFKCRKTYGYTF.

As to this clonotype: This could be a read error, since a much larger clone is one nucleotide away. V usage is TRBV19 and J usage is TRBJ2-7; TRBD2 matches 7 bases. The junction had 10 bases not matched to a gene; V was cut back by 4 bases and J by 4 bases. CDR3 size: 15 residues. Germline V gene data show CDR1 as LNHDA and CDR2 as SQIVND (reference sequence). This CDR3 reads CASSKRGGGRYEQYF. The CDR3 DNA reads TGTGCCAGTAGTAAACGGGGAGGCGGGAGATACGAGCAGTACTTC.

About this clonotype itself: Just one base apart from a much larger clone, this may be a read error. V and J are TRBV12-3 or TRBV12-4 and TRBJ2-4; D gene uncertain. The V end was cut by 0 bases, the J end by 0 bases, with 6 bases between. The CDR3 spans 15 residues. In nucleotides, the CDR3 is TGTGCCAGCAGTTTAGCCAGGATAGCCAAAAACATTCAGTACTTC. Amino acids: CASSLARIAKNIQYF.

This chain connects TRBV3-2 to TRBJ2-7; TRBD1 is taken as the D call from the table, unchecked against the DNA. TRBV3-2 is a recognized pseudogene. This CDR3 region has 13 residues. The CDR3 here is CARSRDRIYEQYF. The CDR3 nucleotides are TGTGCCCGCAGCCGCGACAGGATCTACGAGCAGTACTTC.

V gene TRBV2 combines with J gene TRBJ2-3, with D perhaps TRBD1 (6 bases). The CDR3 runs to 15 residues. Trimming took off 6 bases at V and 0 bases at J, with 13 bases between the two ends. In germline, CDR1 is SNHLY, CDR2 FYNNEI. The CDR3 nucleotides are TGTGCCAGCAGCCTTGACAGGACGAGCACAGATACGCAGTATTTT. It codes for CASSLDRTSTDTQYF.

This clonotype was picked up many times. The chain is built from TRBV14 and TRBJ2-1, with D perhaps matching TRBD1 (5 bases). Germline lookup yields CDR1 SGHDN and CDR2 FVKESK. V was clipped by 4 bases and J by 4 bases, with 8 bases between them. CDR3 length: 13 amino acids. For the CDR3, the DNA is TGTGCCAGCAGCCTCCCAGGGTACAATGAGCAGTTCTTC. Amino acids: CASSLPGYNEQFF.

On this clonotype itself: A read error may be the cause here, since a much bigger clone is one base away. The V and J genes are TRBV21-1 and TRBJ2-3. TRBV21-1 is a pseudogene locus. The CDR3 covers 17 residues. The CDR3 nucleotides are TGTGCCAGCAGCGATGAAGTAGCTACAGTCATGCAAGATACGCAGTATTTT. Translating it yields CASSDEVATVMQDTQYF.